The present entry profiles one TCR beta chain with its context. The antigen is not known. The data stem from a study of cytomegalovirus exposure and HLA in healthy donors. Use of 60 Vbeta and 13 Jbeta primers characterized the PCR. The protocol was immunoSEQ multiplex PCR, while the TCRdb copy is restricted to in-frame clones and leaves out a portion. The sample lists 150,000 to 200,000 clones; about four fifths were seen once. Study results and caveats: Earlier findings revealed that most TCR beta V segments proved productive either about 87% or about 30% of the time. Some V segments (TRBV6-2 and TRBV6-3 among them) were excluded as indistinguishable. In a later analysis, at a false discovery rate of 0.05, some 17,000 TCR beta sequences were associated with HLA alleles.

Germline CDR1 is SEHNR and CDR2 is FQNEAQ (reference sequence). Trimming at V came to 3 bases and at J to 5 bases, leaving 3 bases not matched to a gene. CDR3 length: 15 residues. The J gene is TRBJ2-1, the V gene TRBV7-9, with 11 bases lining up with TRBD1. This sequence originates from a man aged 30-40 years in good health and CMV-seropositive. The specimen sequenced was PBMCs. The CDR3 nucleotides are TGTGCCAGCAGCTTGGACAGGGGGCTTGACAATGAGCAGTTCTTC. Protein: CASSLDRGLDNEQFF. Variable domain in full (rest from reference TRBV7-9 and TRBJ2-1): DTGVSQNPRHKITKRGQNVTFRCDPISEHNRLYWYRQTLGQGPEFLTYFQNEAQLEKSRLLSDRFSAERPKGSFSTLEIQRTEQGDSAMYLCASSLDRGLDNEQFFGPGTRLTVL.